The 15 T cell receptor beta chains given below trace back to one sample, sequenced in a study of T cell responses to AZD1222 COVID-19 vaccine. The protocol was immunoSEQ multiplex PCR, while the TCRdb copy is restricted to in-frame clones and leaves out a portion. The sample carries approximately 67,000 clones, 86% recorded once. Sequencing was performed on peripheral blood, taken on day 0 of AZD1222 vaccination. These receptors were obtained from an adult in good health.

The V and J genes are TRBV10-1 and TRBJ2-7, with D possibly being TRBD1 (5 bases). Germline CDR1 reads WNHNN; CDR2 reads SYGVQD (reference sequence). CDR3 length: 14 amino acids. With 1 base removed from V and 0 bases from J, the gap between germline ends came to 7 bases. In nucleotides, the CDR3 is TGCGCCAGCAGTGAGTACCAGGGCTCCTACGAGCAGTACTTC. It yields the protein CASSEYQGSYEQYF.

The CDR3 reads CASSVGQGGNQPQHF. The CDR3 nucleotides read TGTGCCAGCAGTGTTGGACAGGGAGGCAATCAGCCCCAGCATTTT. V gene TRBV2 combines with J gene TRBJ1-5; TRBD1 aligns across 8 bases. Germline CDR1 and CDR2: SNHLY and FYNNEI. Trimming cost V 4 bases and J 2 bases; bases outside gene matches: 4. The CDR3 runs 15 residues.

This chain connects TRBV28 to TRBJ2-5, with 10 bases lining up with TRBD2. Germline V CDR1 and CDR2: MDHEN, SYDVKM. This CDR3 is 16 amino acids long. The junction had 10 bases not matched to a gene; V was cut back by 5 bases and J by 4 bases. CDR3 coding DNA: TGTGCCAGCAGTGCCCCCGGGGTAGCGGGAGGAGAGACCCAGTACTTC. Translation: CASSAPGVAGGETQYF.

V gene TRBV12-3 or TRBV12-4 combines with J gene TRBJ1-2, with no clear D. Trimming left V 7 bases short and J 2 bases short, with 8 bases between. The CDR3 is 12 residues long. The CDR3 region is CASIAGNYGYTF. Written as DNA, the CDR3 is TGTGCCAGCATTGCGGGGAACTATGGCTACACCTTC.

The gene calls are TRBV4-1 and TRBJ1-5, with 7 bases aligning to TRBD1. CDR1 MGHRA and CDR2 YSYEKL come from the germline V gene. The ends lost 1 base at V and 2 bases at J; junction bases unmatched: 5. The CDR3 has 16 residues. CDR3 loop: CASSQVGQGGNQPQHF. CDR3 DNA sequence: TGCGCCAGCAGCCAAGTTGGGCAGGGGGGCAATCAGCCCCAGCATTTT.

The chain uses TRBV27 and TRBJ2-7; 9 bases agree with TRBD1. The CDR3 is 15 amino acids. The V gene's germline CDR1 is MNHEY and CDR2 SMNVEV (reference sequence). V shed 3 bases and J 3 bases; nucleotides not matched to a gene: 6. The DNA for the CDR3 is TGTGCCAGCAGTTTCCGGGACAGGGACAACTACGAGCAGTACTTC. Its protein is CASSFRDRDNYEQYF.

The chain combines TRBV6-4 with TRBJ2-1; D might be TRBD1 or TRBD2, each matching 6 bases. Germline lookup yields CDR1 MRHNA and CDR2 SNTAGT. This CDR3 spans 16 amino acids. Trimming left V 1 base short and J 7 bases short, with 17 bases between. The CDR3 here is CASSDWGAPNTNEQFF. CDR3 sequence (DNA): TGTGCCAGCAGTGACTGGGGGGCTCCGAATACGAATGAGCAGTTCTTC.

The chain couples TRBV19 to TRBJ2-7, with D perhaps TRBD1 (5 bases). CDR3 size: 13 residues. The V gene's germline CDR1 is LNHDA and CDR2 SQIVND (reference sequence). Trimming pared 4 bases from V and 5 bases from J, leaving 12 bases between. CDR3 in DNA: TGTGCCAGTAGTAGTCATGGACAAAACGAGCAGTACTTC. This codes for CASSSHGQNEQYF.

This chain uses TRBV28 with TRBJ2-7, with D possibly called TRBD1 or TRBD2 (6 bases each). V gave up 6 bases and J gave up 2 bases, with 11 bases separating them. This CDR3 is 13 amino acids long. The germline V gene encodes CDR1 MDHEN and CDR2 SYDVKM. In DNA, the CDR3 is TGTGCCAGCAGGCGGGACATTACCTACGAGCAGTACTTC. Protein product: CASRRDITYEQYF. Full variable domain (outside the CDR3, taken from reference TRBV28 and TRBJ2-7): DVKVTQSSRYLVKRTGEKVFLECVQDMDHENMFWYRQDPGLGLRLIYFSYDVKMKEKGDIPEGYSVSREKKERFSLILESASTNQTSMYLCASRRDITYEQYFGPGTRLTVT.

This clone appeared once. The chain has TRBV10-3 and TRBJ1-2; D is unclear. This CDR3 is built from 13 residues. Germline V gives CDR1 ENHRY, CDR2 SYGVKD. Trimming took off 0 bases at V and 11 bases at J, with 13 bases between the two ends. CDR3 DNA sequence: TGTGCCATCAGTGAGTCGACCATGGAGGCTTACACCTTC. Protein product: CAISESTMEAYTF.

This clone is a singleton in its sample. The chain carries TRBV7-2 and TRBJ2-2; no reliable D call. This CDR3 region has 13 residues. The V end lost 5 bases, the J end lost 9 bases, and 13 bases lay between the germline ends. Germline V gives CDR1 SGHTA, CDR2 FQGNSA. The CDR3 DNA sequence: TGTGCCAGCAGCCCGCCCTTTGGCCGGGAGCTGTTTTTT. It specifies CASSPPFGRELFF.

On this clone itself: Other DNA sequences within the sample encode an identical CDR3. The chain uses TRBV7-3 and TRBJ2-2; 13 nucleotides agree with TRBD2. CDR1 and CDR2 from the germline V gene are SGHTA and FQGTGA. The junction had 0 bases not matched to a gene; V was cut back by 1 base and J by 4 bases. The CDR3 runs to 16 residues. The CDR3 DNA sequence: TGTGCCAGCAGCTTAAGGACTAGCGGGGGCACCGGGGAGCTGTTTTTT. This translates into CASSLRTSGGTGELFF.

The CDR3 DNA sequence: TGCGCCAGCAGCCCCTTTGGGGGAACCACAGATACGCAGTATTTT. Its translation: CASSPFGGTTDTQYF. This chain connects TRBV5-1 to TRBJ2-3, with D perhaps matching TRBD1 or TRBD2 (5 bases each). V lost 4 bases and J 2 bases, leaving 14 bases between the germline ends. The CDR3 contains 15 residues. Per germline, CDR1 SGHRS and CDR2 YFSETQ.

This sequence joins TRBV30 and TRBJ1-2; D is possibly TRBD1 (5 bases). Germline V gene sequence: CDR1 GTSNPN, CDR2 SVGIG (reference sequence). CDR3 length: 12 residues. Trimming stripped 4 bases from V and 8 bases from J, with 14 bases between. The CDR3 sequence: CAWTGRGGGYTF. The DNA of the CDR3 is TGTGCCTGGACGGGGAGGGGAGGAGGCTACACCTTC.

CDR3 bases: TGTGCCAGCAGTGACTCAGGATTTAGCACAGATACGCAGTATTTT. Protein product: CASSDSGFSTDTQYF. The rearrangement joins TRBV6-4 to TRBJ2-3; D is uncertain. V was clipped by 0 bases and J by 0 bases, with 7 bases between them. The CDR3 runs to 15 residues. Germline V gene data show CDR1 as MRHNA and CDR2 as SNTAGT.